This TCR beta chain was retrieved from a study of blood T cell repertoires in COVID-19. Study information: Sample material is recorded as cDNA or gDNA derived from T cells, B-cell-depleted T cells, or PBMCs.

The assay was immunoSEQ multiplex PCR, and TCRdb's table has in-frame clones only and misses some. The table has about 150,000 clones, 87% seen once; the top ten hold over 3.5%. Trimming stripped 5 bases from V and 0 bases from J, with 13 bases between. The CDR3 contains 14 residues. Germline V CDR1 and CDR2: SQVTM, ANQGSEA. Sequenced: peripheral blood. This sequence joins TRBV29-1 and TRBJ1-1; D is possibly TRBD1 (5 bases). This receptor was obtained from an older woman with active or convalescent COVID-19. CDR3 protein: CSVLRDLMNTEAFF. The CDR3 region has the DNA TGCAGCGTTCTCCGGGACTTAATGAACACTGAAGCTTTCTTT.